Below, 2 T cell receptor beta chains from the same sample are listed, as sequenced in a study of shared clonotypes between healthy human individuals. The method was immunoSEQ multiplex PCR; TCRdb's version includes in-frame clones alone and lacks a portion of them. The sample holds over a million clones, roughly 96% seen once. The sequencing sample was made of naive CD4+ T cells sorted from blood. Documented subset: CD45RA+ positively selected. All receptors derive from a young man in good health.

The chain couples TRBV21-1 to TRBJ1-5. TRBV21-1 represents a pseudogene. This CDR3 has 15 amino acids. The chain's CDR3 is CASSKGRVWNQPQHF. DNA for the CDR3: TGTGCCAGCAGCAAAGGAAGGGTTTGGAATCAGCCCCAGCATTTT.

This clone was observed a single time. The genes are TRBV6-5 and TRBJ1-3; TRBD1 might be the D (5 bases). Trimming shortened V by 0 bases and J by 3 bases, and 6 bases separated the two germline ends. The germline V gene has CDR1 MNHEY and CDR2 SVGAGI. This CDR3 spans 14 amino acids. The DNA of the CDR3 is TGTGCCAGCAGTTACTCGACAGATGGAAACACCATATATTTT. Its translation is CASSYSTDGNTIYF.